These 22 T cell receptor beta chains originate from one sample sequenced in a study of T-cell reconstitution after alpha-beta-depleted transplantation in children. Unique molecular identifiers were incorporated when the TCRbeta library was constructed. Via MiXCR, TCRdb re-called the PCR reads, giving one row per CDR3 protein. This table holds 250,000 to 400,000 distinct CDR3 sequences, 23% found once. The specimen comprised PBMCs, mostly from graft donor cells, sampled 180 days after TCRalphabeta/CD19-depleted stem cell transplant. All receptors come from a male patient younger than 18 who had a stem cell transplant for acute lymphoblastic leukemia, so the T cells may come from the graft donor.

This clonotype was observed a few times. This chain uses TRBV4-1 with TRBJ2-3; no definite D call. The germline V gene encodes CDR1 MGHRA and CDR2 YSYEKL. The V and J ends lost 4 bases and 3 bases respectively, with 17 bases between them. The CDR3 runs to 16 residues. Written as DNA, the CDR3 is TGCGCCAGCAGCCTAAGGACCACCGTTTTGACAGATACGCAGTATTTT. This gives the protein CASSLRTTVLTDTQYF.

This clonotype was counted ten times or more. CDR3 nucleotides: TGCGCCAGCAGCCCCCACGCGAGCGGGGGCGGCTACGAGCAGTACTTC. This gives the protein CASSPHASGGGYEQYF. The J gene is TRBJ2-7, the V gene TRBV4-1, with TRBD2 matching over 8 bases. The J segment lost 3 bases and the V segment lost 4 bases, leaving 11 bases of the junction unmatched. The CDR3 covers 16 residues. The germline V gene has CDR1 MGHRA and CDR2 YSYEKL.

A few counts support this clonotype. The CDR3 DNA reads TGTGCCAGCAGCCAAGATAGCGGGAGGATGGGTGAGCAGTACTTC. This codes for CASSQDSGRMGEQYF. The rearrangement uses TRBV4-2 and TRBJ2-7; 10 nucleotides line up with TRBD2. The CDR3 contains 15 residues. Trimming removed 0 bases from V and 7 bases from J; junction bases left unmatched: 6. In germline, CDR1 is LGHNA, CDR2 YNFKEQ.

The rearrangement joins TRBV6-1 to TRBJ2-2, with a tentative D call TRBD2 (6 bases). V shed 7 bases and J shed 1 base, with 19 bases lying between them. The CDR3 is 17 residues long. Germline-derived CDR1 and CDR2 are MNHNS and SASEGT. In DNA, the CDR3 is TGTGCCAGCAACTACGCCTTCAGTAGCGGGAACACCGGGGAGCTGTTTTTT. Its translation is CASNYAFSSGNTGELFF.

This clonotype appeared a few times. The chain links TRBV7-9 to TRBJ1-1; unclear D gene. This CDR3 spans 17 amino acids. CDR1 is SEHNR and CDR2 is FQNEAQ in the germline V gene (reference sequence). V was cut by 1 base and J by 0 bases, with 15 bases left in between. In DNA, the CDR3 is TGTGCCAGCAGCTTAGGGGGTGACGGAACCATGAACACTGAAGCTTTCTTT. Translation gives CASSLGGDGTMNTEAFF.

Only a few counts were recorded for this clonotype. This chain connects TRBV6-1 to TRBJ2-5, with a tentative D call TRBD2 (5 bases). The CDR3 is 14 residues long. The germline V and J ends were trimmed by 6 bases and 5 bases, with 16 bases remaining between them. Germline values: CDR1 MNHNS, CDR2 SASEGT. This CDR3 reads CASRPLARWETQYF. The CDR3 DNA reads TGTGCCAGCAGACCTCTAGCTAGATGGGAGACCCAGTACTTC.

CDR3 protein: CASSLGPRGDTEAFF. CDR3 DNA: TGTGCCAGCAGCCTAGGTCCCAGGGGGGACACTGAAGCTTTCTTT. The chain links TRBV9 to TRBJ1-1; 7 nucleotides match TRBD1. The CDR3 sequence is 15 residues long. V was clipped by 4 bases and J by 3 bases; unmatched bases: 9. Germline V lookup: CDR1 SGDLS, CDR2 YYNGEE.

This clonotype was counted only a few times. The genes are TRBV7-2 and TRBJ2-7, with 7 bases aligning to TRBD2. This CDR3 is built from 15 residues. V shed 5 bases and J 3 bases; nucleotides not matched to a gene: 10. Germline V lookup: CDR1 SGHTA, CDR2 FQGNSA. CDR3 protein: CASSDVPGLYYEQYF. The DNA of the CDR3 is TGTGCCAGCAGCGACGTCCCGGGACTATACTACGAGCAGTACTTC.

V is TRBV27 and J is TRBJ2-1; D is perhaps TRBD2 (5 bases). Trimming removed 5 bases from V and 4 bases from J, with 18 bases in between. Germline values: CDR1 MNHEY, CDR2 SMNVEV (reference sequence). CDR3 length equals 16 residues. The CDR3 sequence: CASSPLRGGPYNEQFF. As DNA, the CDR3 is TGTGCCAGCAGTCCCCTTAGAGGCGGGCCGTACAATGAGCAGTTCTTC.

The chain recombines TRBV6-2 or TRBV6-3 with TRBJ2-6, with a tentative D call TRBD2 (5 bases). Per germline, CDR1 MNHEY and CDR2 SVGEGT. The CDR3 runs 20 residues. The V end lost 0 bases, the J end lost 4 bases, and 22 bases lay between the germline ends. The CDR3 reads CASSYSTTTPFLSGANVLTF. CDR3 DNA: TGTGCCAGCAGTTACTCGACTACGACACCTTTTTTATCGGGGGCCAACGTCCTGACTTTC.

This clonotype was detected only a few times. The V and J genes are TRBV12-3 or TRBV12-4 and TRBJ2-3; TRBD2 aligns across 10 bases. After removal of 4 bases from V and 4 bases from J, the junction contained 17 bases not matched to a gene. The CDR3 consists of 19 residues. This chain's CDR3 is CASSSILASGSRRADTQYF. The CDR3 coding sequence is TGTGCCAGCAGTTCCATATTGGCTAGCGGGAGTAGGAGGGCAGATACGCAGTATTTT.

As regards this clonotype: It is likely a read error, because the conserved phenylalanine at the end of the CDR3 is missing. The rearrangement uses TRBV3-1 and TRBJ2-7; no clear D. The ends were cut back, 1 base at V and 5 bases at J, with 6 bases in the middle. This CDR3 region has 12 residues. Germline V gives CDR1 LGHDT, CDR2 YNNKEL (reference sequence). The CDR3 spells CASSQAYHEQYL. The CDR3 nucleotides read TGTGCCAGCAGCCAAGCTTACCACGAGCAGTACCTC.

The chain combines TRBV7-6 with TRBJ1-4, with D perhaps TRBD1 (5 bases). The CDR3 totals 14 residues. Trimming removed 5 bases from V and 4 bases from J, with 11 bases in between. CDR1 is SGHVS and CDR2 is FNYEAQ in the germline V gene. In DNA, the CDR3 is TGTGCCAGCAGCGAGGGACGGTTTAATGAAAAACTGTTTTTT. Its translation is CASSEGRFNEKLFF.

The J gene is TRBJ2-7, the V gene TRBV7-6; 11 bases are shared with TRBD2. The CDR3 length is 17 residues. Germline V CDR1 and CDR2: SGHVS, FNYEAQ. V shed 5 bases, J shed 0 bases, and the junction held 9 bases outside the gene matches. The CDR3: CASSTSSSGRLSYEQYF. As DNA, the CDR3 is TGTGCCAGCAGCACCAGTTCTAGCGGGAGGCTCTCCTACGAGCAGTACTTC.

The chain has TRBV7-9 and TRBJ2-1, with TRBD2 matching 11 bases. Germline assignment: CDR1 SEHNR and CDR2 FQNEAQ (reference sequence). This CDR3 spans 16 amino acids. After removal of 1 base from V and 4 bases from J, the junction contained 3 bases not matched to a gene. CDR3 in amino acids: CASSLVSSGRYNEQFF. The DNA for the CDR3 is TGTGCCAGCAGCTTAGTCTCTAGCGGGAGGTACAATGAGCAGTTCTTC.

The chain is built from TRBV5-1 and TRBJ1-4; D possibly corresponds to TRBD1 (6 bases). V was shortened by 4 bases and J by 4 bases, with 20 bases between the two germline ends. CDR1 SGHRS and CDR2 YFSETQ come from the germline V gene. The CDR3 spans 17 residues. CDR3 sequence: CASSRGNRDTYNEKLFF. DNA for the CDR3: TGCGCCAGCAGCCGCGGGAACCGGGACACCTATAATGAAAAACTGTTTTTT.

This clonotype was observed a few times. The CDR3 reads CSARRQGATYGYTF. The CDR3, as DNA: TGCAGTGCTAGAAGACAGGGGGCAACCTATGGCTACACCTTC. The chain couples TRBV20-1 to TRBJ1-2; TRBD1 matches at 10 bases. The V gene's germline CDR1 is DFQATT and CDR2 SNEGSKA (reference sequence). The J segment lost 4 bases and the V segment lost 2 bases, leaving 4 bases of the junction unmatched. The CDR3 has 14 amino acids.

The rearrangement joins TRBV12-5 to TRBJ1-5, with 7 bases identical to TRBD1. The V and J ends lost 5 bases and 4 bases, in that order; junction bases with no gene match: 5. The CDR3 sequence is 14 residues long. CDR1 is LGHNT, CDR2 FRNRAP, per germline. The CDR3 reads CASGMGQRNQPQHF. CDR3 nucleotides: TGTGCTAGTGGTATGGGACAGCGGAATCAGCCCCAGCATTTT.

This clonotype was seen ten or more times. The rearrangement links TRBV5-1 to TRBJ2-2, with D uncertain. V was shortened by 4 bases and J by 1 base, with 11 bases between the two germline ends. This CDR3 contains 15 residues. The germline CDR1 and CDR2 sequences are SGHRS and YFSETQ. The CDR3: CASSKDVWNTGELFF. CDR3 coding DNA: TGCGCCAGCAGCAAGGATGTGTGGAACACCGGGGAGCTGTTTTTT. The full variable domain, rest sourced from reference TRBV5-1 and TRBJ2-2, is KAGVTQTPRYLIKTRGQQVTLSCSPISGHRSVSWYQQTPGQGLQFLFEYFSETQRNKGNFPGRFSGRQFSNSRSEMNVSTLELGDSALYLCASSKDVWNTGELFFGEGSRLTVL.

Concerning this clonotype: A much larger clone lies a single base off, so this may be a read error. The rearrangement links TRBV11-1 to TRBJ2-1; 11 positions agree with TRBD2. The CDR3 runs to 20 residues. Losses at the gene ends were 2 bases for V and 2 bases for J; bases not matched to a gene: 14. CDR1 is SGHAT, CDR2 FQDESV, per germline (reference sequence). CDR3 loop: CASSLRPVLAGGDPYNEQFF. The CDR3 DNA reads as TGTGCCAGCAGCTTAAGGCCAGTTCTAGCGGGAGGAGACCCCTACAATGAGCAGTTCTTC.

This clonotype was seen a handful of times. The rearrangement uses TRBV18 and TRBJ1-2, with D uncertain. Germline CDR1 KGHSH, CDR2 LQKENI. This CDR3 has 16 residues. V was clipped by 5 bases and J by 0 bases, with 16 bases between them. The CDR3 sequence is CASSKGLRDANYGYTF. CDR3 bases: TGTGCCAGCTCAAAAGGGCTTCGGGATGCTAACTATGGCTACACCTTC. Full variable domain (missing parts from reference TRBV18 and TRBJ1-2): NAGVMQNPRHLVRRRGQEARLRCSPMKGHSHVYWYRQLPEEGLKFMVYLQKENIIDESGMPKERFSAEFPKEGPSILRIQQVVRGDSAAYFCASSKGLRDANYGYTFGSGTRLTVV.

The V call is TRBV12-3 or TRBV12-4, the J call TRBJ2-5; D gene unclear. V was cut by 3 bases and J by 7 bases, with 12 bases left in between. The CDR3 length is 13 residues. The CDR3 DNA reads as TGTGCCAGCAGTTTGAACGGCTGGGGGACCCAGTACTTC. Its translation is CASSLNGWGTQYF.